This T cell receptor (beta chain) was captured in a study of blood T cell repertoires in COVID-19. Here immunoSEQ multiplex PCR was the method, and the copy in TCRdb shows in-frame clones only, minus some. The sample gives around 78,000 clones, 86% of which show up once; approximately 11% is in the top ten. The germline V gene encodes CDR1 KGHSH and CDR2 LQKENI. The V end was cut by 2 bases, the J end by 3 bases, with 8 bases between. The CDR3 totals 13 residues. Sequencing was done on a sample of peripheral blood. The origin of this receptor is a man in his 70s with active or convalescent COVID-19. This rearrangement joins TRBV18 to TRBJ2-7; no clear D. The CDR3 region has the DNA TGTGCCAGCTCACCATCTGCAGACTACGAGCAGTACTTC. Its translation: CASSPSADYEQYF.